This T cell receptor (beta chain) appears in the sequencing data of a study of blood T cells in healthy people across ages. A second PCR, run for about 7 to 11 cycles, used a sample-barcoded 5' primer plus a J-beta primer mix. MiXCR, applied by TCRdb to the 5' RACE reads, yields one record per CDR3 protein. This table holds roughly 800,000 distinct CDR3 sequences, 25% found once. The V gene's germline CDR1 is SEHNR and CDR2 FQNEAQ (reference sequence). Trimming left V 5 bases short and J 4 bases short, with 14 bases between. This CDR3 contains 14 residues. In regard to this clonotype: Its antigen is not known.

Study-wide findings and caveats: The study found more naive CD4+ cells and higher diversity in long-lived than aged donors.

The same data also went into a second study, on T cells of mothers and their children.

The chain combines TRBV7-9 with TRBJ2-5; possibly TRBD2 for D (6 bases). The TCR comes from a boy between 10 and 17 years old in good health. Material: blood. The CDR3 reads CASSHAGSAETQYF. The CDR3, as DNA: TGTGCCAGCAGCCACGCCGGGAGTGCAGAGACCCAGTACTTC.